This T cell receptor beta chain was observed in a study of radiation and T cells in renal cell carcinoma. Study-level information: Nephrectomy followed 15 Gy stereotactic body radiation by 4 weeks.

V lost 5 bases to trimming and J lost 2 bases; unmatched junction nucleotides: 6. The CDR3 extends over 15 amino acids. The germline V gene has CDR1 SGHVS and CDR2 FQNEAQ. As for time point: blood 2 weeks post-SBRT. Stated treatment: 15 Gy SBRT to primary tumor, nephrectomy 4 weeks later. Only in-frame clones appear in the TCRdb table, and some are missing; sequencing was by immunoSEQ multiplex PCR. The sample holds some 120,000 clones, 88% seen once. The sequence was collected from a woman aged 70 to 79 with renal cell carcinoma. The rearrangement joins TRBV7-8 to TRBJ2-4; 7 bases fit TRBD1. The source material was blood, sampled from a patient whose treatment included radiotherapy and nephrectomy. CDR3 loop: CASSPETGSKNIQYF. Written as DNA, the CDR3 is TGTGCCAGCAGCCCGGAGACAGGGTCCAAAAACATTCAGTACTTC.